The present T cell receptor (beta chain) was sequenced within a study of blood T cell repertoires in COVID-19. Study as a whole: In each case, the material was cDNA or gDNA derived from T cells, B-cell-depleted T cells, or PBMCs.

This table comes from immunoSEQ multiplex PCR, and its TCRdb copy is limited to in-frame clones, with some not included. This sample has 200,000 to 250,000 clones, with about 84% found just once. This clone was seen more than once but under ten times. The receptor comes from a woman aged 80 or over with COVID-19, enrolled during active disease. The sample consisted of peripheral blood.

The CDR3 region has the DNA TGTGCCAGTAGTACCAGGGAGACCCAGTACTTC. It specifies CASSTRETQYF. The gene calls are TRBV19 and TRBJ2-5; D remains ambiguous. The V end was cut by 4 bases, the J end by 5 bases, with 5 bases between. Germline lookup yields CDR1 LNHDA and CDR2 SQIVND (reference sequence). This CDR3 has 11 amino acids.